This entry features one TCR beta chain sequence. Profiled with immunoSEQ multiplex PCR; TCRdb holds only in-frame clones, not every one. The sample includes roughly 150,000 clones, over 80% of them seen just once. The ends were cut back, 4 bases at V and 7 bases at J, with 5 bases in the middle. The CDR3 totals 11 residues. Germline V gene lookup returns CDR1 MNHEY and CDR2 SVGEGT. The sample belongs to a study of T cell responses to AZD1222 COVID-19 vaccine. This chain uses TRBV6-2 or TRBV6-3 with TRBJ1-5, with D uncertain. The sequence was obtained from an adult who received the AZD1222 COVID-19 vaccine. The material was peripheral blood, obtained 28 days after the second AZD1222 dose. The CDR3 bases are TGTGCCAGCAGTTTGGGGCAGCCCCAGCATTTT. Amino acid sequence: CASSLGQPQHF.